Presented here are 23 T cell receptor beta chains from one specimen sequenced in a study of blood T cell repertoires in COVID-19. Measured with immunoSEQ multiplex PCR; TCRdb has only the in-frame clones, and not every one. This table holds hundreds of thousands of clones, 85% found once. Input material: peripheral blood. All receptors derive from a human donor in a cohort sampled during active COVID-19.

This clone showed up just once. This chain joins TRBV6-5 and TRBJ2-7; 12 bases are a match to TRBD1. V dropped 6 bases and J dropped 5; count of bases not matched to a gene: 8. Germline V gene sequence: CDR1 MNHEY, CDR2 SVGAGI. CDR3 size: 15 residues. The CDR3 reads CASRGDRGQYDEQYF. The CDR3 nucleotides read TGTGCCAGCAGGGGGGACAGGGGGCAATACGACGAGCAGTACTTC.

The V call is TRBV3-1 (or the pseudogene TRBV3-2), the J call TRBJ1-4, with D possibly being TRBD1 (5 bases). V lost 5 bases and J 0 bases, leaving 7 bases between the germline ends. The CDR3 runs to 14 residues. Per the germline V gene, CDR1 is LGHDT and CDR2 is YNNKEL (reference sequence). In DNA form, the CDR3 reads TGTGCCAGCAGCACAGGACCAACTAATGAAAAACTGTTTTTT. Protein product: CASSTGPTNEKLFF.

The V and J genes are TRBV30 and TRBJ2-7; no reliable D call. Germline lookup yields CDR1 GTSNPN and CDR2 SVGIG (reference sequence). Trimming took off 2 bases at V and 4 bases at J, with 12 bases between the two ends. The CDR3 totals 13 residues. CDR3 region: CAWSPGIRYEQYF. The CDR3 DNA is TGTGCCTGGAGTCCAGGTATCAGGTACGAGCAGTACTTC.

This CDR3 reads CASSPRTSGATGNIQYF. The CDR3 bases are TGTGCCAGCAGCCCTCGGACTAGCGGGGCGACGGGGAACATTCAGTACTTC. This sequence joins TRBV13 and TRBJ2-4, with 12 bases aligning to TRBD2. CDR3 size: 17 residues. V lost 5 bases, J lost 7 bases, and 12 bases stayed unmatched. Germline assignment: CDR1 PRHDT and CDR2 FYEKMQ (reference sequence).

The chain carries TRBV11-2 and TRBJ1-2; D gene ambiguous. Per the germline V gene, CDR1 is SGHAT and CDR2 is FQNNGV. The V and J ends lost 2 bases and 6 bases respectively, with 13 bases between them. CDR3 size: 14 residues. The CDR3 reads CASSLSPGSDGYTF. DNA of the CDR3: TGTGCCAGCAGCTTATCCCCAGGCTCTGATGGCTACACCTTC.

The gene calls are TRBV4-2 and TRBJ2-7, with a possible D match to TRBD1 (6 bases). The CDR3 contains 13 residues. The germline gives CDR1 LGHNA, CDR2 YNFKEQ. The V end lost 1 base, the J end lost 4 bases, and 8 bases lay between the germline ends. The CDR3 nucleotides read TGTGCCAGCAGCCAAGCACAGGGATACGAGCAGTACTTC. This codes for CASSQAQGYEQYF.

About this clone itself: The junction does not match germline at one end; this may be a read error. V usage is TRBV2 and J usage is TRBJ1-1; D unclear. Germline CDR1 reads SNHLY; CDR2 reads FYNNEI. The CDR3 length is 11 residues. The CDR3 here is CASRRDGVISF. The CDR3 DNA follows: TGTGCCAGCCGGAGGGATGGTGTAATCTCCTTT.

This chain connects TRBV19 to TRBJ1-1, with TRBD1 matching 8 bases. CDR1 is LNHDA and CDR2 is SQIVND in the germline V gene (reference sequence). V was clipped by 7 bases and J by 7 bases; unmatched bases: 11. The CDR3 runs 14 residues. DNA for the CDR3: TGTGCCAGTAACAGGGGGGGGGTTGCGGATGAAGCTTTCTTT. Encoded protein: CASNRGGVADEAFF.

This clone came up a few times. DNA for the CDR3: TGTGCCAGCAGGTTGACGTTTACTAGCTACACCATATATTTT. Encoded protein: CASRLTFTSYTIYF. The chain has TRBV6-5 and TRBJ1-3; D gene uncertain. Germline V lookup: CDR1 MNHEY, CDR2 SVGAGI. V shed 6 bases and J shed 8 bases, with 17 bases lying between them. This CDR3 has 14 residues.

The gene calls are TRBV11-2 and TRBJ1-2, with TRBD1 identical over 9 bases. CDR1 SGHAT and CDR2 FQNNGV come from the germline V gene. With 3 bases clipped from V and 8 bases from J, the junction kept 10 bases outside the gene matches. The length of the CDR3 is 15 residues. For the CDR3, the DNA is TGTGCCAGCAGCTTGGGGCCCGGGACAGGGTTCGGCTACACCTTC. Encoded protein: CASSLGPGTGFGYTF.

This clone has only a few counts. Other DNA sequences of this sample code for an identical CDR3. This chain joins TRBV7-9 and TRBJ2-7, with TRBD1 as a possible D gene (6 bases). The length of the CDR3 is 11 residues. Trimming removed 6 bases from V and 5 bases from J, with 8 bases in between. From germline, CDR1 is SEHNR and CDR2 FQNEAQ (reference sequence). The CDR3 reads CASSPGDEQYF. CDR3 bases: TGTGCCAGCAGTCCAGGGGACGAGCAGTACTTC.

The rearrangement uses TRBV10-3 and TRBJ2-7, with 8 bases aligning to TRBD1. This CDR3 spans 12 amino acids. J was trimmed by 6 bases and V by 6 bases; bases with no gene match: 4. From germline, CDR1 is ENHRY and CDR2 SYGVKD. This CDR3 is CAIRIDRGEQYF. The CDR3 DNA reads TGTGCCATCAGGATCGACAGGGGCGAGCAGTACTTC.

As DNA, the CDR3 is TGCGCCAGCAGCTTGGGACAGGGGACCCAATACACCTTC. This translates into CASSLGQGTQYTF. The rearrangement links TRBV5-1 to TRBJ1-2; the match to TRBD1 covers 8 bases. This CDR3 is built from 13 residues. Germline V gene data show CDR1 as SGHRS and CDR2 as YFSETQ. Trimming removed 0 bases from V and 11 bases from J; junction bases left unmatched: 6.

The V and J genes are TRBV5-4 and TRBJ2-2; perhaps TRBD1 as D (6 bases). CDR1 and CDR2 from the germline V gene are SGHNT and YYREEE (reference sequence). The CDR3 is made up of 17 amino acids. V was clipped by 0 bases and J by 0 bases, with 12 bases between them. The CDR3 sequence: CASSLAGHRANTGELFF. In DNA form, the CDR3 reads TGTGCCAGCAGCTTGGCGGGACACCGAGCGAACACCGGGGAGCTGTTTTTT.

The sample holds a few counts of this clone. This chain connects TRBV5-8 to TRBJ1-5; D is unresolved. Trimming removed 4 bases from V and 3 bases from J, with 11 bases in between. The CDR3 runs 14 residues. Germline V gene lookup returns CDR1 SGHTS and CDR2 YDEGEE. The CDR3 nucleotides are TGTGCCAGCAGCGTGGACGGGGACAATCAGCCCCAGCATTTT. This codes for CASSVDGDNQPQHF.

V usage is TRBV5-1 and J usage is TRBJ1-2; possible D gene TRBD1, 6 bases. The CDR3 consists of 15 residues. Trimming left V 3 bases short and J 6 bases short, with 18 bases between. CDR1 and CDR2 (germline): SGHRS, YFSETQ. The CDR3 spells CASSSPDRTTNGYTF. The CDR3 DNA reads TGCGCCAGCAGCTCGCCCGACAGGACCACGAATGGCTACACCTTC. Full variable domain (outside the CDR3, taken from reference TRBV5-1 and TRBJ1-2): KAGVTQTPRYLIKTRGQQVTLSCSPISGHRSVSWYQQTPGQGLQFLFEYFSETQRNKGNFPGRFSGRQFSNSRSEMNVSTLELGDSALYLCASSSPDRTTNGYTFGSGTRLTVV.

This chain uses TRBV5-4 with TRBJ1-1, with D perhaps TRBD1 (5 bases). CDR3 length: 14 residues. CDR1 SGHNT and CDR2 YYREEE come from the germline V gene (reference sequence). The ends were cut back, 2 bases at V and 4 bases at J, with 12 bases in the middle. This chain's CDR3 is CASSLQEGPTEAFF. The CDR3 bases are TGTGCCAGCAGCTTACAGGAGGGCCCCACTGAAGCTTTCTTT.

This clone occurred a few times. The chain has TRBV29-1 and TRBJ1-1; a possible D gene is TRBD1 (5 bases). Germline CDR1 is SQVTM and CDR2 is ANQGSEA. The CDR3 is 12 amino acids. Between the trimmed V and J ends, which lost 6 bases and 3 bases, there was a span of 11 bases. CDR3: CSVSQGHTEAFF. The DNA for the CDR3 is TGCAGCGTAAGTCAGGGTCACACTGAAGCTTTCTTT.

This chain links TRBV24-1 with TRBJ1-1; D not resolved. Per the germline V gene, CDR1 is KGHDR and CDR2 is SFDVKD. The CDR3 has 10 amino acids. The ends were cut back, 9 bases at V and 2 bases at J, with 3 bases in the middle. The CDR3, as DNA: TGTGCCACCCTTAACACTGAAGCTTTCTTT. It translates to CATLNTEAFF.

The CDR3 sequence: CASNPGGAAGGYTF. CDR3 coding DNA: TGTGCCAGCAACCCCGGTGGGGCGGCAGGAGGCTACACCTTC. The gene calls are TRBV7-9 and TRBJ1-2, with a weak D call TRBD1 (5 bases). Looked up from germline, CDR1 is SEHNR and CDR2 is FQNEAQ (reference sequence). This CDR3 has 14 amino acids. The V end lost 7 bases, the J end lost 8 bases, and 20 bases lay between the germline ends.

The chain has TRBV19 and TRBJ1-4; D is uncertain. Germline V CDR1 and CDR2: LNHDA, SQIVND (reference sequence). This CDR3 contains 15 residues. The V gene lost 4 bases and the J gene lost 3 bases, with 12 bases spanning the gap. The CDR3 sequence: CASSRDRSSNEKLFF. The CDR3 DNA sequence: TGTGCCAGTAGTAGAGACCGGTCCTCTAATGAAAAACTGTTTTTT.

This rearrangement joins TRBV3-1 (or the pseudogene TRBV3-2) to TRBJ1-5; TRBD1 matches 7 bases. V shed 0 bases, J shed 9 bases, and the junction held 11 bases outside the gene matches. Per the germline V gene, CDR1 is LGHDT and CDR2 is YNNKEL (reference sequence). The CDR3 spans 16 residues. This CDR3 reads CASSQDKTGWMAPQHF. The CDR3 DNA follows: TGTGCCAGCAGCCAAGACAAGACAGGGTGGATGGCGCCCCAGCATTTT.

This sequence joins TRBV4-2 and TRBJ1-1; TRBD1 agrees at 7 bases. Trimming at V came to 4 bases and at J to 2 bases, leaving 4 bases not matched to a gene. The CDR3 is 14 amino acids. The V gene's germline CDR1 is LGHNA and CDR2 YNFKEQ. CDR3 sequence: CASSPRGINTEAFF. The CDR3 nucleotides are TGTGCCAGCAGCCCCAGGGGGATTAACACTGAAGCTTTCTTT.